This T cell receptor (beta chain) emerged from a study of blood T cell repertoires in COVID-19. Study summary: Spain, Italy and the United States supplied samples that represented acute and convalescent COVID-19. PBMCs, B-cell-depleted T cells, or T cells were the source of the cDNA or gDNA that made up the material.

The V gene lost 1 base and the J gene lost 2 bases, with 9 bases spanning the gap. The CDR3 spans 14 residues. The germline gives CDR1 SGHVS, CDR2 FQNEAQ. As originally analysed: Using reference gene primer amplification, nucleated cell counts were estimated. Generated by immunoSEQ multiplex PCR, the TCRdb table keeps only in-frame clones and is missing some. V, J and clone size reflect that table, while D and trimming were determined from the DNA. The sample lists 30,000 to 40,000 clones, roughly 70% occurring once. The Seattle patients joined while their infection was active and were tracked longitudinally afterward.

The sequence was collected from a man aged 65 to 79 with COVID-19, enrolled during active disease. Material for sequencing was peripheral blood. V is TRBV7-8 and J is TRBJ2-7; D remains ambiguous. DNA of the CDR3: TGTGCCAGCAGCTTAGTATACAGCACCTACGAGCAGTACTTC. The encoded protein is CASSLVYSTYEQYF. Full variable domain (rest looked up from reference TRBV7-8 and TRBJ2-7): GAGVSQSPRYKVAKRGQDVALRCDPISGHVSLFWYQQALGQGPEFLTYFQNEAQLDKSGLPSDRFFAERPEGSVSTLKIQRTQQEDSAVYLCASSLVYSTYEQYFGPGTRLTVT.